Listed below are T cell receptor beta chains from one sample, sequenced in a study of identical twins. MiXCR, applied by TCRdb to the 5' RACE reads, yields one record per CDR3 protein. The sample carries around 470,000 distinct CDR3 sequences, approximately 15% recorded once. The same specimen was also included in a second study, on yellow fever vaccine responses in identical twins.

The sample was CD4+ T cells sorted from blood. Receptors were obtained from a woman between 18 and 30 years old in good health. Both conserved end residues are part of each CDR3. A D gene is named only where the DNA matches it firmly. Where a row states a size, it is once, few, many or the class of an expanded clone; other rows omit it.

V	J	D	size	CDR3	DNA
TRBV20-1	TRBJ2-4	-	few	CSARDVNRNIQYF	TGCAGTGCTAGAGATGTAAACCGAAACATTCAGTACTTC
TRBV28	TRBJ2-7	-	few	CASSRLYEQYF	TGTGCCAGCAGTCGACTTTACGAGCAGTACTTC
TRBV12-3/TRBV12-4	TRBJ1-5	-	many	CASSPYNQPQHF	TGTGCCAGCAGTCCCTACAATCAGCCCCAGCATTTT
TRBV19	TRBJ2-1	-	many	CASSRGDEQFF	TGTGCCAGTAGTAGAGGGGATGAGCAGTTCTTC
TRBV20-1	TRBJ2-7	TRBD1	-	CSASLTGGGEQYF	TGCAGTGCTAGCCTAACAGGGGGCGGCGAGCAGTACTTC
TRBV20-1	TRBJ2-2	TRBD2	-	CSARPIGLAGAYAGELFF	TGCAGTGCTAGACCTATTGGACTAGCGGGGGCCTACGCCGGGGAGCTGTTTTTT
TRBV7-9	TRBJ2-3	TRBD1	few	CASSSGQQPSTDTQYF	TGTGCCAGCAGCTCGGGACAGCAGCCTAGCACAGATACGCAGTATTTT
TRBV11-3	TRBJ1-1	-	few	CASSLRSQGTEAFF	TGTGCCAGCAGCTTGAGAAGTCAGGGAACTGAAGCTTTCTTT
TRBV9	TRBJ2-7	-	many	CASSVDYSGEQYF	TGTGCCAGCAGCGTAGATTACAGCGGGGAGCAGTACTTC
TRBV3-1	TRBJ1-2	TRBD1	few	CASSQRQGRLSYTF	TGTGCCAGCAGCCAGCGACAGGGGCGTTTAAGTTACACCTTC
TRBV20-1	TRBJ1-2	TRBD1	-	CSAARVDRGPLGNGYTF	TGCAGTGCCGCAAGAGTGGACAGGGGGCCCCTCGGTAATGGCTACACCTTC
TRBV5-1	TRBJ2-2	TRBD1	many	CASSLGQGNTGELFF	TGTGCCAGCAGCCTGGGACAGGGGAACACCGGGGAGCTGTTTTTT
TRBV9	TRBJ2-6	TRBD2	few	CASSPRLAGGSSGANVLTF	TGTGCCAGCAGCCCCCGACTAGCGGGAGGCAGCTCTGGGGCCAACGTCCTGACTTTC
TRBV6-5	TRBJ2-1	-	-	CASSYGGASYNEQFF	TGTGCCAGCAGTTACGGCGGGGCCTCCTACAATGAGCAGTTCTTC
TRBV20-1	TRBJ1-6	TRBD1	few	CSAYRGDNSPLHF	TGCAGTGCATACAGGGGCGATAATTCACCCCTCCACTTT
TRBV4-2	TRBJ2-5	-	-	CASSLHRALAYQETQYF	TGTGCCAGCAGCCTACACCGGGCACTGGCGTACCAAGAGACCCAGTACTTC
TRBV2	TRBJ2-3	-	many	CASSTDPSTDTQYF	TGTGCCAGCAGTACAGACCCTAGCACAGATACGCAGTATTTT
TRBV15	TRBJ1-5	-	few	CATSRDQDSNQPQHF	TGTGCCACCAGCAGAGATCAGGACTCCAATCAGCCCCAGCATTTT